Described below is a single TCR beta chain sequence and its context. The source of the sample is a study of blood T cell repertoires in COVID-19. Study details: Acute-phase and convalescent COVID-19 samples originated in the United States, Italy and Spain. PBMCs, B-cell-depleted T cells, or T cells provided the cDNA or gDNA that made up the material.

The data were produced by immunoSEQ multiplex PCR, yet TCRdb's version contains in-frame clones alone and is incomplete. Of about 240,000 clones listed, around nine tenths were seen once; the top ten hold more than 6.5%. This CDR3 has 15 amino acids. Per germline, CDR1 SGHRS and CDR2 YFSETQ. The ends were cut back, 3 bases at V and 4 bases at J, with 14 bases in the middle. Specimen: peripheral blood. The chain carries TRBV5-1 and TRBJ1-5; D perhaps matches TRBD1 (6 bases). This TCR came from a woman in her seventies with active or convalescent COVID-19. Written as DNA, the CDR3 is TGCGCCAGCAGCTCGACGGGACACCCTAATCAGCCCCAGCATTTT. This codes for CASSSTGHPNQPQHF.